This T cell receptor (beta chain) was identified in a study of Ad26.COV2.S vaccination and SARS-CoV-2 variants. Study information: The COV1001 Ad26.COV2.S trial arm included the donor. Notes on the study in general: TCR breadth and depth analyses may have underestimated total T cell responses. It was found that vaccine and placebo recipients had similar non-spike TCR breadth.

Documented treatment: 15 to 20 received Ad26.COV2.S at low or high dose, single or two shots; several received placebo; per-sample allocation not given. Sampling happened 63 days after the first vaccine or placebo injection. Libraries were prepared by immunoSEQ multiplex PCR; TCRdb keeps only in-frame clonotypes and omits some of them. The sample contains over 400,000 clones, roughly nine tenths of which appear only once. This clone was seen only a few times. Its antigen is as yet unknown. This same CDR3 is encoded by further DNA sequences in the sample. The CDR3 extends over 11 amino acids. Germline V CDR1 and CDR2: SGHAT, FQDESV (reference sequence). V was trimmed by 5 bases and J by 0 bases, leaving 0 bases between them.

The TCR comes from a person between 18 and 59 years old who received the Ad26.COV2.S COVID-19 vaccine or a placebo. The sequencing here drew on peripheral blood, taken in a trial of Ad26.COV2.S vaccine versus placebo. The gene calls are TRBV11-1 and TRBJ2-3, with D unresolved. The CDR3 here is CASSSTDTQYF. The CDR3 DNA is TGTGCCAGCAGCAGCACAGATACGCAGTATTTT.